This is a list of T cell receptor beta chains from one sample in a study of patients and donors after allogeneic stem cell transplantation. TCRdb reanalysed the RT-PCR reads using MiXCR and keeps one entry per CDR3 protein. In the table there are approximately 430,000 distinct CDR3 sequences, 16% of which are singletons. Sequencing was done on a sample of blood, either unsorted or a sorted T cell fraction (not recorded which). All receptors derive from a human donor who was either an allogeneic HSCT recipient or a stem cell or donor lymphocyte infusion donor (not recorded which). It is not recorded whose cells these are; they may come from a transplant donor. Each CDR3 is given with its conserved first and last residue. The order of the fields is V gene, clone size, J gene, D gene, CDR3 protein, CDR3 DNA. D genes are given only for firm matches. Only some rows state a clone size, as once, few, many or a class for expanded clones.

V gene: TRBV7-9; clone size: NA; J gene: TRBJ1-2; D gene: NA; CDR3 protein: CASSLAQGRGYTF; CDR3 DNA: TGTGCCAGCAGCTTAGCACAGGGTAGAGGCTACACCTTC
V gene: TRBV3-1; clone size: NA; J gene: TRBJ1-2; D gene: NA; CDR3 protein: CASSQDSPGLGGYTF; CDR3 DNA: TGTGCCAGCAGCCAAGACTCCCCAGGGCTTGGAGGCTACACCTTC
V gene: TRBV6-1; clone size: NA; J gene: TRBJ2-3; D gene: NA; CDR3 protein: CASSDLADTQYF; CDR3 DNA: TGTGCCAGCAGTGATCTGGCAGATACGCAGTATTTT
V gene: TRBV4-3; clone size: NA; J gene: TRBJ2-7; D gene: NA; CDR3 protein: CASSQVRGYEQYF; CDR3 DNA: TGCGCCAGCAGCCAAGTCCGGGGTTACGAGCAGTACTTC
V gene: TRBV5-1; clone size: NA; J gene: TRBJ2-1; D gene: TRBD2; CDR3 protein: CASSLQGLAGGDEQFF; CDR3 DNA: TGCGCCAGCAGCCTACAGGGACTAGCGGGAGGGGATGAGCAGTTCTTC
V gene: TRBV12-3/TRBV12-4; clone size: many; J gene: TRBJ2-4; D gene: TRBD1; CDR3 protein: CASSLGDRAKNIQYF; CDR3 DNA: TGTGCCAGCAGTTTAGGAGACAGGGCGAAAAACATTCAGTACTTC
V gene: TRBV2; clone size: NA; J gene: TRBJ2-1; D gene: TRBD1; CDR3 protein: CASSKKYSGTVNSNEQFF; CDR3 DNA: TGTGCCAGCAGTAAGAAATACTCCGGGACAGTAAATAGCAATGAGCAGTTCTTC
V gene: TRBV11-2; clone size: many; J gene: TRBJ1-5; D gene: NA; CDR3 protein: CASSLGGSLVQPQHF; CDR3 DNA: TGTGCCAGCAGCTTAGGGGGATCTTTAGTTCAGCCCCAGCATTTT
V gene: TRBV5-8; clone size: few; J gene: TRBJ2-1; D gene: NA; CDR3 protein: CASSSPPKGAYNEQFF; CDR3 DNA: TGTGCCAGCAGCTCCCCCCCCAAGGGGGCCTACAATGAGCAGTTCTTC
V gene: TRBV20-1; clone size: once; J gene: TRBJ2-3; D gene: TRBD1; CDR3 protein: CSALWDSFRTDTQYF; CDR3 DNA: TGCAGTGCTCTTTGGGACAGTTTTAGAACAGATACGCAGTATTTT
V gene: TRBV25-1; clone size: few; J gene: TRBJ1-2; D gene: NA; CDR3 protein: CASSESANYGYTF; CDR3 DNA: TGTGCCAGCAGTGAATCTGCTAACTATGGCTACACCTTC
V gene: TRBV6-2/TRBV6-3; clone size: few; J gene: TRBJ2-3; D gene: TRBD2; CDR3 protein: CASSYSAGDRTDTQYF; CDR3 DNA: TGTGCCAGCAGTTACTCAGCGGGGGATCGCACAGATACGCAGTATTTT
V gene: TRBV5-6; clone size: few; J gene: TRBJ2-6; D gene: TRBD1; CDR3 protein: CASTSQGLKGRANVLTF; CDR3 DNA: TGTGCCAGCACCTCACAGGGGCTTAAAGGAAGGGCCAACGTCCTGACTTTC
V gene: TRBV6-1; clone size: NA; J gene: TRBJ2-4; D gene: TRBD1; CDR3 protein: CASSESDRVKNIQYF; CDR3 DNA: TGTGCCAGCAGTGAATCGGACAGGGTAAAAAACATTCAGTACTTC
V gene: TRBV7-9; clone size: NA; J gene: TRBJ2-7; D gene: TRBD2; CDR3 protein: CASSPRSGGRTYEQYF; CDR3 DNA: TGTGCCAGCAGCCCAAGGTCGGGCGGGAGGACTTACGAGCAGTACTTC
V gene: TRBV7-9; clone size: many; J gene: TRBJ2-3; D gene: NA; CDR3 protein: CASSLAGTWGDTQYF; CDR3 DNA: TGTGCCAGCAGCTTAGCTGGGACCTGGGGAGATACGCAGTATTTT
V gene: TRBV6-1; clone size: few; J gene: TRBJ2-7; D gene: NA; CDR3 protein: CASRSREGPTYEQYF; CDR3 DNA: TGTGCCAGCAGGTCCCGGGAAGGGCCAACCTACGAGCAGTACTTC
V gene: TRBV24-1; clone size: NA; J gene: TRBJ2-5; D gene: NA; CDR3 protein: CATSEPAPQEGETQYF; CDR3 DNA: TGTGCCACCAGTGAGCCGGCACCCCAGGAGGGAGAGACCCAGTACTTC